A single sample gave rise to the 26 T cell receptor beta chains below, sequenced in a study of PD-L1 blockade in urothelial cancer. TCRdb keeps only in-frame clones here, not all; method: immunoSEQ multiplex PCR. Of under 100,000 clones listed, around 76% are singletons. The sequenced sample was PBMCs, obtained around atezolizumab (anti-PD-L1) treatment. The receptors shown here come from a man aged 65 to 85 with urothelial cancer.

V usage is TRBV5-1 and J usage is TRBJ2-1, with 9 bases lining up with TRBD1. Losses at the gene ends were 4 bases for V and 4 bases for J; bases not matched to a gene: 6. CDR3 length equals 15 residues. Germline CDR1 reads SGHRS; CDR2 reads YFSETQ. Here the CDR3 reads CASSVGQGLYNEQFF. CDR3 nucleotides: TGCGCCAGCAGCGTGGGACAGGGACTTTACAATGAGCAGTTCTTC.

The chain uses TRBV19 and TRBJ2-7; D is possibly TRBD1 (5 bases). This CDR3 has 15 amino acids. The V gene's germline CDR1 is LNHDA and CDR2 SQIVND (reference sequence). Deletions cut 5 bases from V and 0 bases from J, with 14 bases between. This chain's CDR3 is CASSSGGRDSYEQYF. CDR3 DNA: TGTGCCAGTAGTTCAGGCGGCAGGGACTCCTACGAGCAGTACTTC.

The chain links TRBV11-1 to TRBJ2-7; D is undetermined. From germline, CDR1 is SGHAT and CDR2 FQDESV (reference sequence). The CDR3 has 14 residues. V lost 0 bases, J lost 0 bases, and 6 bases lay in between. The CDR3: CASSLAAGSYEQYF. The CDR3 region has the DNA TGTGCCAGCAGCTTAGCAGCCGGCTCCTACGAGCAGTACTTC.

The CDR3 reads CASSLGSGETQYF. CDR3 sequence (DNA): TGTGCCAGCAGCCTGGGCAGTGGGGAGACCCAGTACTTC. This rearrangement joins TRBV9 to TRBJ2-5; no definite D call. With 4 bases removed from V and 5 bases from J, the gap between germline ends came to 12 bases. Germline lookup yields CDR1 SGDLS and CDR2 YYNGEE. The CDR3 spans 13 residues.

This clone was seen a single time. CDR3 sequence (DNA): TGTGCCAGCAGAGACAGGGGGCTAAACACTGAAGCTTTCTTT. Residues: CASRDRGLNTEAFF. The chain joins TRBV6-1 to TRBJ1-1; 10 bases line up with TRBD1. The germline CDR1 and CDR2 sequences are MNHNS and SASEGT. The V and J ends lost 6 bases and 2 bases, in that order; junction bases with no gene match: 3. CDR3 length: 14 residues.

This sequence joins TRBV20-1 and TRBJ1-1; no clear D. The CDR3 runs 10 residues. Trimming pared 5 bases from V and 3 bases from J, leaving 4 bases between. Germline CDR1 is DFQATT and CDR2 is SNEGSKA (reference sequence). CDR3 in amino acids: CSAFYTEAFF. CDR3 nucleotide sequence: TGCAGTGCTTTCTACACTGAAGCTTTCTTT.

The chain joins TRBV25-1 to TRBJ1-1, with 7 bases matching TRBD1. With 7 bases clipped from V and 1 base from J, the junction kept 6 bases outside the gene matches. Germline V gene data show CDR1 as MGHDK and CDR2 as SYGVNS. The CDR3 is 14 residues long. Written as DNA, the CDR3 is TGTGCCAGCACCAGACAGGGCTCGAACACTGAAGCTTTCTTT. Translated, it gives CASTRQGSNTEAFF.

The chain joins TRBV30 to TRBJ1-2; D gene ambiguous. The V end was cut by 0 bases, the J end by 7 bases, with 9 bases between. Germline assignment: CDR1 GTSNPN and CDR2 SVGIG (reference sequence). The length of the CDR3 is 12 residues. CDR3 DNA sequence: TGTGCCTGGAGTGTACTCCCGTTTGGCTACACCTTC. This translates into CAWSVLPFGYTF. Combining the CDR3 with reference TRBV30 and TRBJ1-2 gives the whole variable domain SQTIHQWPATLVQPVGSPLSLECTVEGTSNPNLYWYRQAAGRGLQLLFYSVGIGQISSEVPQNLSASRPQDRQFILSSKKLLLSDSGFYLCAWSVLPFGYTFGSGTRLTVV.

The rearrangement uses TRBV5-4 and TRBJ1-2, with D perhaps TRBD1 (5 bases). This CDR3 contains 14 residues. Germline CDR1 SGHNT, CDR2 YYREEE (reference sequence). The V end lost 0 bases, the J end lost 8 bases, and 14 bases lay between the germline ends. The CDR3: CASSLVGREGGYTF. Written as DNA, the CDR3 is TGTGCCAGCAGCTTGGTTGGCAGGGAAGGCGGCTACACCTTC.

The chain joins TRBV9 to TRBJ1-4; maybe TRBD1 (5 bases). The CDR3 runs 15 residues. Germline assignment: CDR1 SGDLS and CDR2 YYNGEE. V was pared by 0 bases and J by 7 bases, with 13 bases between. CDR3: CASSVGGRGGEKLFF. The DNA of the CDR3 is TGTGCCAGCAGCGTAGGGGGTAGGGGAGGTGAAAAACTGTTTTTT.

This chain connects TRBV5-3 to TRBJ1-5, with D tentatively TRBD1 (5 bases). TRBV5-3 is an ORF for which the function is uncertain. V dropped 4 bases and J dropped 4 bases, with 15 bases sitting between them. The CDR3 sequence is 15 residues long. In nucleotides, the CDR3 is TGTGCCAGAAGCGAAGACAGCCCTTCAAATCAGCCCCAGCATTTT. Protein product: CARSEDSPSNQPQHF.

The chain joins TRBV4-2 to TRBJ2-7, with D perhaps matching TRBD1 (6 bases). The ends were cut back, 3 bases at V and 3 bases at J, with 15 bases in the middle. The CDR3 totals 15 residues. The V gene's germline CDR1 is LGHNA and CDR2 YNFKEQ. CDR3 in amino acids: CASSQTVGGFYEQYF. DNA of the CDR3: TGTGCCAGCAGCCAGACCGTTGGGGGCTTCTACGAGCAGTACTTC.

This sequence joins TRBV7-9 and TRBJ2-3; 8 bases agree with TRBD1. The CDR3 has 18 amino acids. V dropped 5 bases and J dropped 0; count of bases not matched to a gene: 13. Per the germline V gene, CDR1 is SEHNR and CDR2 is FQNEAQ (reference sequence). For the CDR3, the DNA is TGTGCCAGCAGCAACCCCCCCGGGACAGGATTTAGCACAGATACGCAGTATTTT. Translating it yields CASSNPPGTGFSTDTQYF. Drawing the rest from reference TRBV7-9 and TRBJ2-3, the complete variable domain is DTGVSQNPRHKITKRGQNVTFRCDPISEHNRLYWYRQTLGQGPEFLTYFQNEAQLEKSRLLSDRFSAERPKGSFSTLEIQRTEQGDSAMYLCASSNPPGTGFSTDTQYFGPGTRLTVL.

This chain joins TRBV4-2 and TRBJ1-2; a weak D match, TRBD1 (6 bases). CDR3 length: 14 amino acids. The germline V gene encodes CDR1 LGHNA and CDR2 YNFKEQ. V lost 2 bases and J 1 base, leaving 8 bases between the germline ends. The CDR3: CASSQKQGNYGYTF. The CDR3 nucleotides are TGTGCCAGCAGCCAAAAACAGGGTAACTATGGCTACACCTTC.

The rearrangement uses TRBV7-3 and TRBJ2-3, with 9 nucleotides matching TRBD2. The germline V gene encodes CDR1 SGHTA and CDR2 FQGTGA. CDR3 length: 16 residues. The ends lost 5 bases at V and 6 bases at J; junction bases unmatched: 12. The DNA for the CDR3 is TGTGCCAGCAGCCGAAAGGCGGGAGGGGGGCCTGATACGCAGTATTTT. Translation: CASSRKAGGGPDTQYF. Supplemented by reference TRBV7-3 and TRBJ2-3, the full variable domain reads GAGVSQTPSNKVTEKGKYVELRCDPISGHTALYWYRQSLGQGPEFLIYFQGTGAADDSGLPNDRFFAVRPEGSVSTLKIQRTERGDSAVYLCASSRKAGGGPDTQYFGPGTRLTVL.

This clone was seen a few times. The J gene is TRBJ2-7, the V gene TRBV6-1; D may be TRBD2 (7 bases). V lost 2 bases and J lost 5, with 13 bases in between. The CDR3 sequence is 14 residues long. Germline CDR1 MNHNS, CDR2 SASEGT. The CDR3 reads CASSERQGRDEQYF. The CDR3 DNA is TGTGCCAGCAGTGAACGGCAGGGGAGGGACGAGCAGTACTTC.

The V call is TRBV19, the J call TRBJ2-4; D may be TRBD1 (6 bases). Germline V gene data show CDR1 as LNHDA and CDR2 as SQIVND (reference sequence). CDR3 length equals 17 residues. V was cut by 3 bases and J by 9 bases, with 24 bases left in between. The CDR3 DNA reads TGTGCCAGTAGTATTGATAGGACAGCCCGTATCCAGGGCATTCAGTACTTC. Protein: CASSIDRTARIQGIQYF. Combining the CDR3 with reference TRBV19 and TRBJ2-4 gives the whole variable domain DGGITQSPKYLFRKEGQNVTLSCEQNLNHDAMYWYRQDPGQGLRLIYYSQIVNDFQKGDIAEGYSVSREKKESFPLTVTSAQKNPTAFYLCASSIDRTARIQGIQYFGAGTRLSVL.

The chain has TRBV6-5 and TRBJ2-5, with D maybe TRBD2 (5 bases). Germline CDR1 MNHEY, CDR2 SVGAGI. The CDR3 loop spans 13 amino acids. Trimming cost V 4 bases and J 2 bases, with 8 bases left between them. CDR3 nucleotide sequence: TGTGCCAGCAGTTTGGACTTGCAAGAGACCCAGTACTTC. This gives the protein CASSLDLQETQYF.

This clone came up a few times. The J gene is TRBJ1-6, the V gene TRBV9; 9 nucleotides line up with TRBD1. The CDR3 runs 14 residues. CDR1 SGDLS and CDR2 YYNGEE come from the germline V gene. The V and J ends lost 4 bases and 9 bases, in that order; junction bases with no gene match: 5. The CDR3 DNA follows: TGTGCCAGCAGCATGGACAGGGGCTCTTCACCCCTCCACTTT. Translated: CASSMDRGSSPLHF. Looking up the rest from reference TRBV9 and TRBJ1-6 gives the full variable domain: DSGVTQTPKHLITATGQRVTLRCSPRSGDLSVYWYQQSLDQGLQFLIQYYNGEERAKGNILERFSAQQFPDLHSELNLSSLELGDSALYFCASSMDRGSSPLHFGNGTRLTVT.

The V and J genes are TRBV27 and TRBJ1-5; 7 bases agree with TRBD1. Germline CDR1 is MNHEY and CDR2 is SMNVEV (reference sequence). Trimming at V came to 5 bases and at J to 2 bases, leaving 0 bases not matched to a gene. This CDR3 has 13 residues. This CDR3 is CASSTGGNQPQHF. CDR3 DNA: TGTGCCAGCAGTACAGGGGGCAATCAGCCCCAGCATTTT.

The rearrangement links TRBV5-1 to TRBJ2-2; no clear D. Germline V CDR1 and CDR2: SGHRS, YFSETQ. Between the trimmed V and J ends, which lost 0 bases and 0 bases, there was a span of 6 bases. The CDR3 spans 15 residues. CDR3 nucleotides: TGCGCCAGCAGCTTGGATGGCACGAACACCGGGGAGCTGTTTTTT. Translated, it gives CASSLDGTNTGELFF. Supplemented by reference TRBV5-1 and TRBJ2-2, the full variable domain reads KAGVTQTPRYLIKTRGQQVTLSCSPISGHRSVSWYQQTPGQGLQFLFEYFSETQRNKGNFPGRFSGRQFSNSRSEMNVSTLELGDSALYLCASSLDGTNTGELFFGEGSRLTVL.

The rearrangement uses TRBV25-1 and TRBJ1-1, with a weak D call TRBD1 (5 bases). The CDR3 contains 13 residues. Germline CDR1 reads MGHDK; CDR2 reads SYGVNS. The V end lost 8 bases, the J end lost 1 base, and 11 bases lay between the germline ends. The CDR3 DNA is TGTGCCAGCCGAGGACACTCGAACACTGAAGCTTTCTTT. Translating it yields CASRGHSNTEAFF.

The chain recombines TRBV19 with TRBJ2-7; a weak D match, TRBD1 (6 bases). V was pared by 4 bases and J by 3 bases, with 13 bases between. This CDR3 region has 14 residues. The germline V gene has CDR1 LNHDA and CDR2 SQIVND (reference sequence). The CDR3 coding sequence is TGTGCCAGTAGTACAGGGGAAGGGTTCTACGAGCAGTACTTC. Its translation is CASSTGEGFYEQYF.

By frequency in the sample, this clone is medium-sized. This chain connects TRBV11-2 to TRBJ2-1, with 7 bases matching TRBD2. J lost 9 bases, V lost 1 base, and 6 bases had no gene match. The CDR3 length is 14 residues. Germline CDR1 reads SGHAT; CDR2 reads FQNNGV. The CDR3 region is CASSLGGGRLEQFF. CDR3 nucleotide sequence: TGTGCCAGCAGCTTAGGTGGCGGGAGACTTGAGCAGTTCTTC.

This sequence joins TRBV2 and TRBJ2-2; 7 bases agree with TRBD1. CDR3 length: 15 residues. CDR1 SNHLY and CDR2 FYNNEI come from the germline V gene. The V and J ends lost 6 bases and 1 base, in that order; junction bases with no gene match: 5. CDR3 nucleotide sequence: TGTGCCAGCAGCCCGGACAGGTGGAACACCGGGGAGCTGTTTTTT. This translates into CASSPDRWNTGELFF. The variable domain in full, with the rest retrieved from reference TRBV2 and TRBJ2-2, is EPEVTQTPSHQVTQMGQEVILRCVPISNHLYFYWYRQILGQKVEFLVSFYNNEISEKSEIFDDQFSVERPDGSNFTLKIRSTKLEDSAMYFCASSPDRWNTGELFFGEGSRLTVL.

This rearrangement joins TRBV19 to TRBJ1-2, with unresolved D. Germline CDR1 and CDR2: LNHDA and SQIVND (reference sequence). With 3 bases removed from V and 4 bases from J, the gap between germline ends came to 9 bases. There are 13 residues in the CDR3. DNA for the CDR3: TGTGCCAGTAGTATCGGCCTAGTCTATGGCTACACCTTC. Translating gives CASSIGLVYGYTF. Together with reference TRBV19 and TRBJ1-2, the CDR3 gives the full variable domain: DGGITQSPKYLFRKEGQNVTLSCEQNLNHDAMYWYRQDPGQGLRLIYYSQIVNDFQKGDIAEGYSVSREKKESFPLTVTSAQKNPTAFYLCASSIGLVYGYTFGSGTRLTVV.